One sample yielded the 13 T cell receptor beta chains listed below, sequenced in a study of T cell clonality in common variable immunodeficiency. Using immunoSEQ multiplex PCR, the repertoire was profiled, and TCRdb retains in-frame clones only, with some absent. This sample has tens of thousands of clones and no singletons, with about 4% in the ten largest. The sequencing input was peripheral blood mononuclear cells. These receptors were obtained from a person between 18 and 69 years old in good health.

The table lists this clone with many counts. The CDR3 is cut off 3 residues early in the read; its end comes from the germline J gene. The rearrangement joins TRBV20-1 to TRBJ2-2, with 9 bases that match TRBD1. CDR3 size: 17 residues. Germline V gene sequence: CDR1 DFQATT, CDR2 SNEGSKA (reference sequence). The CDR3 bases that were read are TGCAGTGCTAGAGACCCCCAAGGGGGACAGGGCCCCGGAGGG. Protein product: CSARDPQGGQGPGG. The complete CDR3 protein is CSARDPQGGQGPGGLFF.

The CDR3 spells CASSEAAADYTF. The covered CDR3 bases are TGTGCCAGCAGTGAAGCGGCTGCCGAC. This chain links TRBV2 with TRBJ1-2; D ambiguous. The read ends 3 residues early relative to the CDR3; the germline J gene fills the gap. The germline V gene encodes CDR1 SNHLY and CDR2 FYNNEI. CDR3 length equals 12 residues.

This clone has a count of ten or more. The read ends 3 residues before the CDR3 terminus; that terminus is restored from the germline J gene. The rearrangement links TRBV20-1 to TRBJ2-3; D not certain. Looked up from germline, CDR1 is DFQATT and CDR2 is SNEGSKA (reference sequence). This CDR3 is 12 amino acids long. CDR3 DNA, as far as it was read: TGCAGTGCTAGAGATCGCGAAGAGACG. Protein: CSARDREET. The whole CDR3 protein is CSARDREETQYF.

Notes on this clone: Sequencing ends 3 residues short of the CDR3 end; the germline J gene provides the rest. The chain couples TRBV30 to TRBJ2-4, with 9 bases matching TRBD1. Germline loops: CDR1 GTSNPN, CDR2 SVGIG (reference sequence). There are 16 residues in the CDR3. The sequenced CDR3 bases are TGTGCCTGGAGCGACCGGGACAGGGTGGGTCGGAATGGT. Residues: CAWSDRDRVGRNG. The full CDR3 protein is CAWSDRDRVGRNGQYF.

This clone was observed at least ten times. The CDR3 DNA, read in part, is TGCGCCAGCAGCTTGGAAGGGGGCCAGGGCGAG. Translated: CASSLEGGQGE. The whole CDR3 region reads CASSLEGGQGEQYF. The chain joins TRBV5-1 to TRBJ2-7, with 7 bases identical to TRBD1. The read finishes 3 residues shy of the CDR3 end, and the germline J gene is used to complete it. CDR1 SGHRS and CDR2 YFSETQ come from the germline V gene. The CDR3 is made up of 14 amino acids. Unmatched junction bases numbered 6, after V lost 0 bases and J lost 6 bases.

The table lists this clone with many counts. The CDR3 is cut off 3 residues early in the read; its end comes from the germline J gene. The chain employs TRBV19 and TRBJ1-6; 8 nucleotides align to TRBD1. Germline V gene data show CDR1 as LNHDA and CDR2 as SQIVND (reference sequence). V shed 7 bases, J shed 10 bases, and the junction held 12 bases outside the gene matches. The CDR3 contains 15 residues. The CDR3 loop is CASNHDRGGFSPLHF. CDR3 DNA (partial): TGTGCCAGTAATCACGACAGGGGCGGATTCTCACCC.

This clone occurred many times. The read stops 3 residues short of the end of the CDR3; the missing end is completed from the germline J gene. V usage is TRBV6-1 and J usage is TRBJ1-1; no firm D call. Germline lookup yields CDR1 MNHNS and CDR2 SASEGT. Trimming stripped 2 bases from V and 0 bases from J, with 4 bases between. The CDR3 runs to 13 residues. This CDR3 reads CASSEIVNTEAFF. The sequenced CDR3 bases are TGTGCCAGCAGTGAAATAGTGAACACTGAA.

Many counts were recorded for this clone. Read sequence stops 3 residues before the CDR3 end, and the germline J gene provides the missing end. The V gene is TRBV20-1, the J gene TRBJ1-2; D not certain. The V end was cut by 7 bases, the J end by 3 bases, with 15 bases between. Germline V gene data show CDR1 as DFQATT and CDR2 as SNEGSKA (reference sequence). This CDR3 contains 13 residues. The CDR3 DNA, read in part, is TGCAGTGGTTACAGTCCTGTCGACTATGGC. Protein: CSGYSPVDYG. The complete CDR3 protein is CSGYSPVDYGYTF.

This clone was picked up many times. Read data end 3 residues before the CDR3 end; the end is taken from the germline J gene. The J gene is TRBJ2-1, the V gene TRBV20-1, with 8 bases fitting TRBD2. The V and J ends lost 0 bases and 5 bases, in that order; junction bases with no gene match: 6. CDR3 size: 15 residues. Per the germline V gene, CDR1 is DFQATT and CDR2 is SNEGSKA (reference sequence). CDR3 DNA (partial): TGCAGTGCTAGAGATCCAGCGGGAGCGGACAATGAG. Its translation: CSARDPAGADNE. The whole CDR3 reads CSARDPAGADNEQFF.

This clone appeared a few times. The read finishes 3 residues shy of the CDR3 end, and the germline J gene is used to complete it. The gene calls are TRBV2 and TRBJ2-5; 12 nucleotides agree with TRBD1. The CDR3 extends over 16 amino acids. Germline values: CDR1 SNHLY, CDR2 FYNNEI. The V gene end was trimmed by 5 bases and the J gene end by 4 bases; junction bases not matched to a gene: 8. The sequenced CDR3 bases are TGTGCCAGCAGTTCCCGAGGGGACAGGGGGCGAGAGACC. This encodes CASSSRGDRGRET. The whole CDR3 sequence reads CASSSRGDRGRETQYF.

In this sample, this clone turned up many times. The CDR3 extends 3 residues past the end of the read, so its final part is completed from the germline J gene. V gene TRBV7-9 combines with J gene TRBJ1-4; perhaps TRBD1 as D (6 bases). Trimming removed 2 bases at V and 10 bases at J, with 17 bases between. CDR1 SEHNR and CDR2 FQNEAQ come from the germline V gene (reference sequence). This CDR3 has 15 residues. The CDR3 here is CASSLPPGQGGKLFF. CDR3 bases read: TGTGCCAGCAGCTTACCCCCCGGACAAGGGGGAAAA.

Many counts were recorded for this clone. The CDR3 end lies 3 residues beyond the end of the read and is filled in from the germline J gene. The V and J genes are TRBV20-1 and TRBJ2-1, with TRBD2 identical over 7 bases. Germline V gene lookup returns CDR1 DFQATT and CDR2 SNEGSKA (reference sequence). V lost 5 bases, J lost 0 bases, and 7 bases stayed unmatched. This CDR3 comprises 15 residues. The sequenced part of the CDR3 DNA is TGCAGTGCTCCTACCGCGGGAGCCTCCTACAATGAG. It is translated as CSAPTAGASYNE. The entire CDR3 protein reads CSAPTAGASYNEQFF.

This clone showed up many times. The CDR3 DNA, read in part, is TGTGCCAGCAGCTTCCCGGGGGGCGTATCAGATACG. It yields the protein CASSFPGGVSDT. From start to end, the CDR3 is CASSFPGGVSDTQYF. J is TRBJ2-3 and V is TRBV5-5, with D possibly being TRBD2 (7 bases). The CDR3 extends 3 residues past the end of the read, so its final part is completed from the germline J gene. This CDR3 contains 15 residues. Germline V gene sequence: CDR1 SGHKS, CDR2 YYEKEE (reference sequence). Between the trimmed V and J ends, which lost 2 bases and 4 bases, there was a span of 14 bases. The variable domain in full, completed from reference TRBV5-5 and TRBJ2-3, reads DAGVTQSPTHLIKTRGQQVTLRCSPISGHKSVSWYQQVLGQGPQFIFQYYEKEERGRGNFPDRFSARQFPNYSSELNVNALLLGDSALYLCASSFPGGVSDTQYFGPGTRLTVL.